This TCR beta chain was profiled in a study of blood T cell repertoires in COVID-19. Study in general: Samples came from the United States, Italy and Spain, spanning acute and convalescent COVID-19. T cells, B-cell-depleted T cells, or PBMCs supplied cDNA or gDNA.

Here immunoSEQ multiplex PCR was the method, and the copy in TCRdb shows in-frame clones only, minus some. Found here are roughly 63,000 clones, approximately 79% of them singletons; the top ten hold more than 30%. Sequencing was done on a sample of peripheral blood. The clonotype originates from a human donor in a cohort sampled during active COVID-19.

CDR3 sequence: CASSVDPRAGAMDYGYTF. CDR3 bases: TGTGCCAGCAGCGTCGACCCCAGAGCGGGGGCGATGGACTATGGCTACACCTTC. This rearrangement joins TRBV9 to TRBJ1-2; possible D gene TRBD1, 6 bases. This CDR3 is 18 amino acids long. The V gene lost 2 bases and the J gene lost 3 bases, with 23 bases spanning the gap. Germline values: CDR1 SGDLS, CDR2 YYNGEE.